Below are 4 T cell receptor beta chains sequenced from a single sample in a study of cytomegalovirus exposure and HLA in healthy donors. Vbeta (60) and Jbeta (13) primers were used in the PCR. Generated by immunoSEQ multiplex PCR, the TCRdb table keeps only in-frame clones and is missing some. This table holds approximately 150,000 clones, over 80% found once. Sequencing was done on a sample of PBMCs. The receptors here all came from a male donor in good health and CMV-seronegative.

The CDR3 sequence is CASSSWTGSEQYF. DNA for the CDR3: TGTGCCAGCAGCTCGTGGACAGGGAGTGAGCAGTACTTC. The chain employs TRBV14 and TRBJ2-7, with TRBD1 matching 8 bases. The CDR3 spans 13 residues. Germline loops: CDR1 SGHDN, CDR2 FVKESK. Trimming cost V 5 bases and J 7 bases; bases outside gene matches: 7.

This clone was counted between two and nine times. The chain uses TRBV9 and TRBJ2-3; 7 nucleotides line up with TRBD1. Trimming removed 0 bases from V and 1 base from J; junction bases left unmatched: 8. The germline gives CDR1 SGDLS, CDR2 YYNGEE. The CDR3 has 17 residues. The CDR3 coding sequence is TGTGCCAGCAGCGTAGGGGTCGGCCAGGGGGGCACAGATACGCAGTATTTT. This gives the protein CASSVGVGQGGTDTQYF.

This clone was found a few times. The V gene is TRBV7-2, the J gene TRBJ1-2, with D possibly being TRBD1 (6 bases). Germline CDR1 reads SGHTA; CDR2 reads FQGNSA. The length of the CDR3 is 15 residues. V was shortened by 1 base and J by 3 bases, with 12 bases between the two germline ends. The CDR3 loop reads CASSLEAGEHYGYTF. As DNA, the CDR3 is TGTGCCAGCAGCTTAGAGGCAGGGGAACACTATGGCTACACCTTC.

The CDR3 protein is CSVLGLAGEETQYF. In nucleotides, the CDR3 is TGCAGCGTTCTCGGACTAGCGGGGGAAGAGACCCAGTACTTC. The V gene is TRBV29-1, the J gene TRBJ2-5; TRBD2 matches at 13 bases. CDR1 is SQVTM, CDR2 ANQGSEA, per germline. The V gene end was trimmed by 5 bases and the J gene end by 3 bases; junction bases not matched to a gene: 3. This CDR3 comprises 14 residues.